Listed here are 6 T cell receptor beta chains from one sample, sequenced in a study of blood T cells in healthy people across ages (dated by TCRdb to between 2015 and 2017). The library was obtained by 5' RACE. The instrument was an Illumina HiSeq 2500. A second 7 to 11 cycle PCR used a sample-barcoded 5' primer and a J-beta primer mix. TCRdb trimmed public reads at Q25 via fastp, called clones via MiXCR and kept in-frame beta chains. Every entry covers one CDR3 protein and lists the most common genes and DNA from its rows. The sample yields fewer than 1 million distinct CDR3 sequences; roughly 44% were counted once. Under 20% of the sample lies in the top ten. The source material was blood. These receptors originate from a man aged 55-75 years in good health.

V usage is TRBV20-1 and J usage is TRBJ2-3; 10 bases are shared with TRBD2. This CDR3 comprises 16 residues. The V gene end was trimmed by 1 base and the J gene end by 2 bases; junction bases not matched to a gene: 6. Per the germline V gene, CDR1 is DFQATT and CDR2 is SNEGSKA (reference sequence). CDR3 loop: CSARVAAGGLTDTQYF. The CDR3 nucleotides are TGCAGTGCTAGAGTAGCAGCGGGGGGGCTCACAGATACGCAGTATTTT.

This chain uses TRBV20-1 with TRBJ1-1; perhaps TRBD1 as D (5 bases). V lost 2 bases to trimming and J lost 5 bases, with 12 bases between them. The CDR3 extends over 13 amino acids. Germline loops: CDR1 DFQATT, CDR2 SNEGSKA (reference sequence). The CDR3 protein is CSARPGGGTEAFF. The CDR3 DNA sequence: TGCAGTGCTAGACCGGGGGGAGGGACTGAAGCTTTCTTT.

The chain uses TRBV5-1 and TRBJ2-6; TRBD1 matches at 8 bases. Germline assignment: CDR1 SGHRS and CDR2 YFSETQ. Losses at the gene ends were 5 bases for V and 3 bases for J; bases not matched to a gene: 7. CDR3 length: 16 amino acids. This CDR3 is CASRNLQGGGANVLTF. The DNA for the CDR3 is TGCGCCAGCAGAAACTTACAGGGGGGTGGGGCCAACGTCCTGACTTTC.

The gene calls are TRBV11-2 and TRBJ2-5, with D possibly TRBD1 on 6 matching bases. Trimming removed 1 base at V and 5 bases at J, with 14 bases between. In germline, CDR1 is SGHAT, CDR2 FQNNGV. The CDR3 is 15 residues long. The CDR3 region is CASSLGHRVAETQYF. The CDR3 DNA reads TGTGCCAGCAGCTTAGGTCACAGGGTGGCGGAGACCCAGTACTTC.

This clonotype was observed a handful of times. The chain joins TRBV28 to TRBJ1-2, with D possibly being TRBD1 (5 bases). The CDR3 totals 18 residues. The V gene lost 6 bases and the J gene lost 5 bases, with 28 bases spanning the gap. Germline CDR1 reads MDHEN; CDR2 reads SYDVKM. The CDR3 sequence is CASSSSRGSEKELYGYTF. The CDR3 nucleotides are TGTGCCAGCAGCTCATCGAGGGGTTCGGAAAAGGAACTTTATGGCTACACCTTC.

With regard to this clonotype: A much larger clonotype is one base distant, so this may be a read error. This chain uses TRBV7-9 with TRBJ2-4, with 8 bases lining up with TRBD2. TRBJ2-5 explains the end of the DNA better; the J call may be wrong. CDR3 length equals 13 residues. Germline values: CDR1 SEHNR, CDR2 FQNEAQ (reference sequence). DNA of the CDR3: TGTCCCAGCAGCCTTAGCGGGGTCGAGACCCAGTACTTC. Amino acids: CPSSLSGVETQYF.